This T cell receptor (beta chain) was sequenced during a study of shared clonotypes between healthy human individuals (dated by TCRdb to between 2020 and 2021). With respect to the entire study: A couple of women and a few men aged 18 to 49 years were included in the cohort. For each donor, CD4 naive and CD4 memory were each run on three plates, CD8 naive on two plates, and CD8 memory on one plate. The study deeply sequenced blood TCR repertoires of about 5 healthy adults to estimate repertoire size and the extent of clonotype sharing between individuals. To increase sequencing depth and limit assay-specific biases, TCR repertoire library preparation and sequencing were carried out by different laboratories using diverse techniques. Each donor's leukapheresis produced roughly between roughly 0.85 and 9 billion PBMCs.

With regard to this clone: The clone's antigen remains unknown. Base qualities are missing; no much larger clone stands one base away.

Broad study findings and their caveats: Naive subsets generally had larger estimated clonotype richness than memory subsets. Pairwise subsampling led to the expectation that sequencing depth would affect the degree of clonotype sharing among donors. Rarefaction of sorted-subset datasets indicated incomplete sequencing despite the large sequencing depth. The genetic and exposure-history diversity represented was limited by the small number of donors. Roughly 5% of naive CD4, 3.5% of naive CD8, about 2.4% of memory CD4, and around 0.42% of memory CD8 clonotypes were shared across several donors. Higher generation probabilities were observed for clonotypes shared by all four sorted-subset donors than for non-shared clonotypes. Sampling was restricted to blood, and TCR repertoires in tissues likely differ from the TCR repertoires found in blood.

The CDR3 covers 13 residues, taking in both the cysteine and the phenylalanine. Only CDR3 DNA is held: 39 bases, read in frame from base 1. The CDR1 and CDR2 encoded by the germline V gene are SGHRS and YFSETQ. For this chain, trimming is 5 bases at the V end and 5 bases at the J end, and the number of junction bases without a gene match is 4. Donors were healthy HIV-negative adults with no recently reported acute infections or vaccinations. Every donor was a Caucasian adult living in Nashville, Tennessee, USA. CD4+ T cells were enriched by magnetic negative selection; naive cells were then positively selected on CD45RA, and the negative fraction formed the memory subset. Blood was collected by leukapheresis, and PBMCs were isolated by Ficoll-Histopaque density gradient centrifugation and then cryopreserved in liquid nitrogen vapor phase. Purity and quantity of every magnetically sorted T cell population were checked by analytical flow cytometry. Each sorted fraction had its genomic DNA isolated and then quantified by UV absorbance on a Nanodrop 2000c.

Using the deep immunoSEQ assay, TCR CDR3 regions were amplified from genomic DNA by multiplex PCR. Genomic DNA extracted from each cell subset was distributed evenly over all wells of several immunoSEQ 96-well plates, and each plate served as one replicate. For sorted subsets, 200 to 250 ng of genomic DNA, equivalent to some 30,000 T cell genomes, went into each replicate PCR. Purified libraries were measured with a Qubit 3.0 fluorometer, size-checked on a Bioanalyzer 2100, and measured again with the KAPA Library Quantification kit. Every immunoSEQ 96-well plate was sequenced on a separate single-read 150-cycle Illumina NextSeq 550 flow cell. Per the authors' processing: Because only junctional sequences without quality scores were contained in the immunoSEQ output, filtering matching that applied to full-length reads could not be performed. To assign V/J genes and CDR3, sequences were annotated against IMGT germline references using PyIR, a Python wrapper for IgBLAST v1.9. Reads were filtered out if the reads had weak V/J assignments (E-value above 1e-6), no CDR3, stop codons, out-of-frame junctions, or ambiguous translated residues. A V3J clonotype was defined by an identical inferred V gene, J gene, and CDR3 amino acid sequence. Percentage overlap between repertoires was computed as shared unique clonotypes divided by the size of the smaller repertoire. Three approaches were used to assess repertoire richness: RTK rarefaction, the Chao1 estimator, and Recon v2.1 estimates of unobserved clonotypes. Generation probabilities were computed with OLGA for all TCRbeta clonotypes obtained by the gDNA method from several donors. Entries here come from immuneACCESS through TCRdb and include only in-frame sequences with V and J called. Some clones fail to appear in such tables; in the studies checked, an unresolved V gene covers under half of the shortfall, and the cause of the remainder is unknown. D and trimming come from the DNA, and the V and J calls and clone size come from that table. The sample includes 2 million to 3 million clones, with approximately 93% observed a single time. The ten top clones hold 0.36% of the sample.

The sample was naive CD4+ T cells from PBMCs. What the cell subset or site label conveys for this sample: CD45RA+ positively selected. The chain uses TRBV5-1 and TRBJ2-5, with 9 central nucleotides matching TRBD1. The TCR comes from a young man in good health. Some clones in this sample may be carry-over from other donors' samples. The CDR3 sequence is CASRQGAKETQYF. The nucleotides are TGCGCCAGCAGACAGGGGGCGAAGGAGACCCAGTACTTC.